Listed here are 21 T cell receptor beta chains from one sample, sequenced in a study of lymphopenia after photon versus proton radiotherapy. Sequencing used immunoSEQ multiplex PCR; TCRdb keeps in-frame clones, though not all of them. The data contain approximately 65,000 clones, about 87% of them seen just once; the ten biggest clones take up about a tenth. The specimen comprised peripheral blood, sampled from a patient treated with proton-based radiotherapy. The source of these receptors is a man aged 80 or over with esophageal cancer.

This sequence joins TRBV19 and TRBJ1-4, with unresolved D. This CDR3 has 14 amino acids. Per germline, CDR1 LNHDA and CDR2 SQIVND (reference sequence). V was trimmed by 10 bases and J by 3 bases, leaving 15 bases between them. The CDR3 nucleotides are TGTGCCACCCGAGGGAAGGTGGCTAATGAAAAACTGTTTTTT. Its translation is CATRGKVANEKLFF.

This sequence joins TRBV4-2 and TRBJ2-2; 7 bases map to TRBD2. V lost 0 bases, J lost 5 bases, and 3 bases stayed unmatched. Germline V gene data show CDR1 as LGHNA and CDR2 as YNFKEQ. This CDR3 spans 15 amino acids. DNA for the CDR3: TGTGCCAGCAGCCAAGAAGACGGGGGGACCGGGGAGCTGTTTTTT. As protein: CASSQEDGGTGELFF.

The CDR3 sequence: CSVEAGRGTDTQYF. The CDR3 DNA is TGCAGCGTTGAGGCAGGTAGGGGCACAGATACGCAGTATTTT. V usage is TRBV29-1 and J usage is TRBJ2-3; D is uncertain. The germline CDR1 and CDR2 sequences are SQVTM and ANQGSEA. The CDR3 is 14 amino acids. Trimming took 3 bases from V and 1 from J, leaving 11 bases between them.

The chain combines TRBV6-5 with TRBJ1-1; D remains unclear. The V end was cut by 5 bases, the J end by 5 bases, with 12 bases between. This CDR3 region has 13 residues. The germline V gene has CDR1 MNHEY and CDR2 SVGAGI. The CDR3 loop is CASSPLGGTEAFF. Written as DNA, the CDR3 is TGTGCCAGCAGTCCCCTCGGTGGGACTGAAGCTTTCTTT.

This clone was observed a single time. The CDR3 sequence: CASTSPGVYGYTF. CDR3 DNA: TGTGCCAGCACTTCACCGGGGGTTTATGGCTACACCTTC. The rearrangement joins TRBV2 to TRBJ1-2; the D gene is possibly TRBD1 (5 bases). Germline V gives CDR1 SNHLY, CDR2 FYNNEI. V gave up 7 bases and J gave up 5 bases, with 14 bases separating them. The CDR3 loop spans 13 amino acids.

The chain carries TRBV30 and TRBJ2-1; 7 nucleotides agree with TRBD1. Germline V lookup: CDR1 GTSNPN, CDR2 SVGIG (reference sequence). CDR3 length equals 14 residues. The J segment lost 7 bases and the V segment lost 3 bases, leaving 9 bases of the junction unmatched. The chain's CDR3 is CAWRGRGQWNEQFF. The CDR3 DNA follows: TGTGCCTGGAGGGGAAGGGGGCAATGGAATGAGCAGTTCTTC.

This clone has a handful of counts. V gene TRBV10-3 combines with J gene TRBJ2-7; 7 bases align to TRBD2. The CDR3 runs 15 residues. The germline gives CDR1 ENHRY, CDR2 SYGVKD. J was trimmed by 2 bases and V by 0 bases; bases with no gene match: 4. CDR3 bases: TGTGCCATCAGTGAGTCGGGGAGGGGCGCCTACGAGCAGTACTTC. It codes for CAISESGRGAYEQYF.

The rearrangement joins TRBV27 to TRBJ2-3; D tentatively fits TRBD1 or TRBD2 (5 bases each). V was trimmed by 5 bases and J by 0 bases, leaving 15 bases between them. CDR3 length equals 16 residues. The germline CDR1 and CDR2 sequences are MNHEY and SMNVEV (reference sequence). The CDR3 region has the DNA TGTGCCAGCAGTAGCTACAGGAGGTCTAGCACAGATACGCAGTATTTT. Protein sequence: CASSSYRRSSTDTQYF.

This sequence joins TRBV19 and TRBJ2-3; a weak D match, TRBD2 (6 bases). Trimming took 8 bases from V and 0 from J, leaving 9 bases between them. This CDR3 has 13 residues. Germline V gene sequence: CDR1 LNHDA, CDR2 SQIVND (reference sequence). The CDR3 sequence: CASLALSTDTQYF. Here the CDR3 DNA reads TGTGCCAGTCTAGCGCTTAGCACAGATACGCAGTATTTT.

Details on this clone: The identical CDR3 is also encoded by other nucleotide sequences in the sample. The chain employs TRBV29-1 and TRBJ2-5; 8 bases fit TRBD2. Germline CDR1 SQVTM, CDR2 ANQGSEA. The CDR3 consists of 13 residues. The V and J ends lost 4 bases and 2 bases, in that order; junction bases with no gene match: 3. The CDR3 DNA reads TGCAGCGTTGGCGCGGGGGGTCAAGAGACCCAGTACTTC. Translated, it gives CSVGAGGQETQYF.

The V gene is TRBV7-2, the J gene TRBJ1-2; a weak D match, TRBD1 (5 bases). V was pared by 2 bases and J by 4 bases, with 11 bases between. The CDR3 extends over 14 amino acids. Germline assignment: CDR1 SGHTA and CDR2 FQGNSA. The CDR3 DNA reads TGTGCCAGCAGCTTATCGACAGAAGGCTATGGCTACACCTTC. Encoded protein: CASSLSTEGYGYTF.

The rearrangement uses TRBV5-1 and TRBJ1-5, with a possible D match to TRBD1 (5 bases). This CDR3 has 14 amino acids. CDR1 is SGHRS, CDR2 YFSETQ, per germline. V lost 0 bases to trimming and J lost 7 bases, with 11 bases between them. The CDR3 region is CASSLEGAGQPQHF. The CDR3 bases are TGCGCCAGCAGCTTGGAAGGGGCCGGGCAGCCCCAGCATTTT.

As to this clone: Other DNA sequences of this sample code for an identical CDR3. The chain uses TRBV2 and TRBJ1-1, with D possibly being TRBD1 (5 bases). Trimming took 6 bases from V and 1 from J, leaving 15 bases between them. This CDR3 spans 15 amino acids. Germline V lookup: CDR1 SNHLY, CDR2 FYNNEI. The CDR3 protein is CASRTGGGTNTEAFF. CDR3 DNA: TGTGCCAGCAGGACGGGGGGAGGGACGAACACTGAAGCTTTCTTT.

The chain carries TRBV6-4 and TRBJ2-7; the D call may be TRBD1 or TRBD2 (5 bases each). Germline V gives CDR1 MRHNA, CDR2 SNTAGT. The CDR3 length is 16 residues. Trimming took 10 bases from V and 3 from J, leaving 25 bases between them. CDR3 amino acids: CATYRDKTVPIYEQYF. The CDR3 nucleotides read TGTGCCACTTACCGGGATAAGACAGTGCCCATCTACGAGCAGTACTTC.

V is TRBV19 and J is TRBJ2-7, with D possibly TRBD1 on 7 matching bases. V lost 6 bases and J 1 base, leaving 13 bases between the germline ends. This CDR3 has 14 amino acids. Germline-derived CDR1 and CDR2 are LNHDA and SQIVND (reference sequence). The CDR3 coding sequence is TGTGCCAGTAGGTCGCAGGGGGGATCCTACGAGCAGTACTTC. Encoded protein: CASRSQGGSYEQYF.

This clone was observed a handful of times. V and J are TRBV7-2 and TRBJ2-7; D gene ambiguous. Germline CDR1 reads SGHTA; CDR2 reads FQGNSA. Trimming left V 0 bases short and J 1 base short, with 13 bases between. There are 16 residues in the CDR3. The CDR3 nucleotides read TGTGCCAGCAGCTTAGCCCCTAGAACCCCATCCTACGAGCAGTACTTC. Its translation: CASSLAPRTPSYEQYF.

V and J are TRBV5-4 and TRBJ1-4; the D gene is possibly TRBD1 (6 bases). Per the germline V gene, CDR1 is SGHNT and CDR2 is YYREEE (reference sequence). V was clipped by 0 bases and J by 8 bases, with 17 bases between them. This CDR3 region has 16 residues. The CDR3 bases are TGTGCCAGCAGCTTGGGGGGACACGGGCGGAAGGAAAAACTGTTTTTT. It translates to CASSLGGHGRKEKLFF.

The chain joins TRBV7-9 to TRBJ2-2, with TRBD2 identical over 9 bases. This CDR3 is 15 amino acids long. Germline CDR1 SEHNR, CDR2 FQNEAQ (reference sequence). V was pared by 4 bases and J by 4 bases, with 4 bases of the junction left unmatched. This chain's CDR3 is CASSSSGNGTGELFF. The CDR3 nucleotides are TGTGCCAGCAGCTCTAGCGGGAACGGCACCGGGGAGCTGTTTTTT.

The V gene is TRBV4-3, the J gene TRBJ2-2, with D unresolved. The CDR3 length is 12 residues. CDR1 and CDR2 (germline): LGHNA, YSLEER. V lost 0 bases, J lost 5 bases, and 1 base lay in between. DNA of the CDR3: TGCGCCAGCAGCCAAGAGACCGGGGAGCTGTTTTTT. Its translation is CASSQETGELFF.

Notes on this clone: The sample contains more than one DNA sequence encoding this CDR3. This chain uses TRBV5-1 with TRBJ1-1; TRBD1 might be the D (5 bases). Germline values: CDR1 SGHRS, CDR2 YFSETQ. The CDR3 runs to 14 residues. Deletions cut 8 bases from V and 2 bases from J, with 16 bases between. This chain's CDR3 is CASSPGDFNTEAFF. The CDR3 coding sequence is TGCGCCAGTTCCCCTGGGGACTTCAACACTGAAGCTTTCTTT. Together with reference TRBV5-1 and TRBJ1-1, the CDR3 gives the full variable domain: KAGVTQTPRYLIKTRGQQVTLSCSPISGHRSVSWYQQTPGQGLQFLFEYFSETQRNKGNFPGRFSGRQFSNSRSEMNVSTLELGDSALYLCASSPGDFNTEAFFGQGTRLTVV.

The V and J genes are TRBV9 and TRBJ1-6; D gene unclear. V was trimmed by 0 bases and J by 6 bases, leaving 4 bases between them. Germline lookup yields CDR1 SGDLS and CDR2 YYNGEE. CDR3 length: 13 residues. CDR3 nucleotide sequence: TGTGCCAGCAGCGTAGTCGGTAATTCACCCCTCCACTTT. This sequence encodes CASSVVGNSPLHF.